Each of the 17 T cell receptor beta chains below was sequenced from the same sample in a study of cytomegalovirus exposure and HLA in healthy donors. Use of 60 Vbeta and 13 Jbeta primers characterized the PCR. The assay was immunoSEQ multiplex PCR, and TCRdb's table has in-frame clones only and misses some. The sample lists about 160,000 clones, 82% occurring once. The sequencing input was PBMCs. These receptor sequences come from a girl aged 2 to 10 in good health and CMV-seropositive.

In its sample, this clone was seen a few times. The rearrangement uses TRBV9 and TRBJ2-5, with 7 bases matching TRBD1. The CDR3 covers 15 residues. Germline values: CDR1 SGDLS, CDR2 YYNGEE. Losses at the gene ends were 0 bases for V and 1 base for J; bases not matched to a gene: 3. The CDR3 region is CASSVDRGTQETQYF. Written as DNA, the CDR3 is TGTGCCAGCAGCGTAGACAGGGGAACCCAAGAGACCCAGTACTTC. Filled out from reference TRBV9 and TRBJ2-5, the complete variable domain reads DSGVTQTPKHLITATGQRVTLRCSPRSGDLSVYWYQQSLDQGLQFLIQYYNGEERAKGNILERFSAQQFPDLHSELNLSSLELGDSALYFCASSVDRGTQETQYFGPGTRLLVL.

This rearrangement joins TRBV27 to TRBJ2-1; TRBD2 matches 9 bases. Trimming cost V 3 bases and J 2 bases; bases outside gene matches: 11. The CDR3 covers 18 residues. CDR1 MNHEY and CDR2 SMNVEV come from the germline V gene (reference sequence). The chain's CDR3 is CASSFNGAGGGTYNEQFF. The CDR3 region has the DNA TGTGCCAGCAGTTTTAATGGGGCGGGAGGGGGAACCTACAATGAGCAGTTCTTC.

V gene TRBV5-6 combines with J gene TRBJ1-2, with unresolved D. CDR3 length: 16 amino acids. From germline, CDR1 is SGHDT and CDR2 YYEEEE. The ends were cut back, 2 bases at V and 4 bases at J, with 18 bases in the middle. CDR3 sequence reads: CASSLIWLSSGYGYTF. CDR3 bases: TGTGCCAGCAGCTTAATTTGGCTGTCGAGCGGCTATGGCTACACCTTC. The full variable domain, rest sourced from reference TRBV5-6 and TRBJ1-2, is DAGVTQSPTHLIKTRGQQVTLRCSPKSGHDTVSWYQQALGQGPQFIFQYYEEEERQRGNFPDRFSGHQFPNYSSELNVNALLLGDSALYLCASSLIWLSSGYGYTFGSGTRLTVV.

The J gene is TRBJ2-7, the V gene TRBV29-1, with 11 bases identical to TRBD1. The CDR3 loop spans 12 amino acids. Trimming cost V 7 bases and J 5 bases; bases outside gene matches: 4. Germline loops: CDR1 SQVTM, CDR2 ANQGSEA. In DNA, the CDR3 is TGCAGCGCGGGACAGGGGGAGAACGAGCAGTACTTC. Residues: CSAGQGENEQYF.

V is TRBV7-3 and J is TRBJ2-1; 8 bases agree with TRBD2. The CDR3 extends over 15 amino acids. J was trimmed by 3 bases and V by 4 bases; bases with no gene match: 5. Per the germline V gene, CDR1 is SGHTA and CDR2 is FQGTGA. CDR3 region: CASSYRLAGYNEQFF. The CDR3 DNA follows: TGTGCCAGCAGCTACCGGCTAGCGGGCTACAATGAGCAGTTCTTC.

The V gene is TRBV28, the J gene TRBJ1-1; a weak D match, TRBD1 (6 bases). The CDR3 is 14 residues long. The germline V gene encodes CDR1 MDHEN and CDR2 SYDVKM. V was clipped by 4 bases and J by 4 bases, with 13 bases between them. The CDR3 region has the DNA TGTGCCAGCAGTTCCCTCCAGGGGAGCACTGAAGCTTTCTTT. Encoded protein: CASSSLQGSTEAFF.

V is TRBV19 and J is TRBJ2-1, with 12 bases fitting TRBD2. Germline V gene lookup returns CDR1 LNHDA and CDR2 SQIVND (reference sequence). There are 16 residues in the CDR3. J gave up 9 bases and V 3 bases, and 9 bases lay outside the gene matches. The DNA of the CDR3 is TGTGCCAGTAGTATGTGGCGACTAGCGGGAGTCGGTGAGCAGTTCTTC. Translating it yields CASSMWRLAGVGEQFF.

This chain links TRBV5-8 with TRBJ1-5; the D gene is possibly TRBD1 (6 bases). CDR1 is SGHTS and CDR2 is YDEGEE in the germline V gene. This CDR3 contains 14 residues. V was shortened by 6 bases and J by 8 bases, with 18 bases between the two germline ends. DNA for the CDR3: TGTGCCAGCAACTTCGGACAGTATCAAGAGCCCCAGCATTTT. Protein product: CASNFGQYQEPQHF.

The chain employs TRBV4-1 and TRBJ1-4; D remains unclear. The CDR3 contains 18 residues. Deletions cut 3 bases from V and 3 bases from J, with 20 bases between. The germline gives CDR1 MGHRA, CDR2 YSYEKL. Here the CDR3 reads CASSQVPWGEGANEKLFF. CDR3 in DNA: TGCGCCAGCAGCCAGGTGCCGTGGGGAGAGGGAGCTAATGAAAAACTGTTTTTT.

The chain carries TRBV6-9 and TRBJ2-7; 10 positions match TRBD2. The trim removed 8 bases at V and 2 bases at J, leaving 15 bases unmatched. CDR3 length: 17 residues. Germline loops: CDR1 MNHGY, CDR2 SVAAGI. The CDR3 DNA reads TGTGCCAGCCCTCATCTAGCGGGAGACACACAAACCTACGAGCAGTACTTC. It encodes CASPHLAGDTQTYEQYF.

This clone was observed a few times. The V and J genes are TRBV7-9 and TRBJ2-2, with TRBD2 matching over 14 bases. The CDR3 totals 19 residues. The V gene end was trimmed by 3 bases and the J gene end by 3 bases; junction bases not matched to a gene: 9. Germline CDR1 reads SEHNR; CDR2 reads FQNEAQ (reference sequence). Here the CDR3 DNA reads TGTGCCAGCAGCTTGGGGACTAGCGGGAGATGGAGATACACCGGGGAGCTGTTTTTT. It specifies CASSLGTSGRWRYTGELFF.

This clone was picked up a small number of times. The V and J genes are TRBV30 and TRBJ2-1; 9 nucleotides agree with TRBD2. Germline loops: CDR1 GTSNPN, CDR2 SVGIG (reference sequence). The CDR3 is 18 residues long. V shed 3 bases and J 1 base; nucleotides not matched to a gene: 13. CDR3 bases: TGTGCCTGGAGCGGACTAGCGACTGTGTCGCAGTCCTACAATGAGCAGTTCTTC. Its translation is CAWSGLATVSQSYNEQFF.

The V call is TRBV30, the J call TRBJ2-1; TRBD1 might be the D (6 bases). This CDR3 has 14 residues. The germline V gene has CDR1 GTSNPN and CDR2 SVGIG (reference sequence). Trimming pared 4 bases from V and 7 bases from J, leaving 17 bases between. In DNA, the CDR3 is TGTGCCTGGATGTCCAGGGGCAAGAGGAATGAGCAGTTCTTC. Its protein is CAWMSRGKRNEQFF.

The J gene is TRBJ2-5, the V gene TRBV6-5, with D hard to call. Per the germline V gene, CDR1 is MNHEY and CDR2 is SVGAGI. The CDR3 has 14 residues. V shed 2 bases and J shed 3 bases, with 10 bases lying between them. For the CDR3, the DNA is TGTGCCAGCAGTTACAGAGGCGGAAAAGAGACCCAGTACTTC. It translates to CASSYRGGKETQYF.

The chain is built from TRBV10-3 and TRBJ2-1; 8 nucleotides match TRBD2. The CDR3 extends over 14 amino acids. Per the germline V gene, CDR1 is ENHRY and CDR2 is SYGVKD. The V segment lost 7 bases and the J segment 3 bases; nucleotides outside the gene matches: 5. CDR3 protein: CAINSGSFYNEQFF. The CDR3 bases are TGTGCCATCAACAGCGGGAGCTTCTACAATGAGCAGTTCTTC.

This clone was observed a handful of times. The CDR3 DNA is TGCGCCAGCAGACCCGGGACTACAGATACGCAGTATTTT. This gives the protein CASRPGTTDTQYF. The V and J genes are TRBV10-1 and TRBJ2-3, with a tentative D call TRBD2 (6 bases). The length of the CDR3 is 13 residues. The V gene lost 6 bases and the J gene lost 3 bases, with 10 bases spanning the gap. Looked up from germline, CDR1 is WNHNN and CDR2 is SYGVQD (reference sequence).

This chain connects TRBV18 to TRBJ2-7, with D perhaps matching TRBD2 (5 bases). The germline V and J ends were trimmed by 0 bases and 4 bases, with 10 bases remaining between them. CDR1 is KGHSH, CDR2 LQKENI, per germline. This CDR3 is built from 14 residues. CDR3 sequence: CASSPPRGRYEQYF. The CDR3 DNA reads TGTGCCAGCTCACCACCTCGGGGTCGGTACGAGCAGTACTTC.